These T cell receptor beta chains were read from a single sample in a study of post-analysis software for immune sequencing data. TCRdb reanalysed the PCR reads using MiXCR and keeps one entry per CDR3 protein. The sample includes roughly 700,000 distinct CDR3 sequences, roughly 27% seen only once; the top ten take approximately 0.6%. Sequencing input: blood. These receptors all stem from a girl between 10 and 17 years old with multiple sclerosis. CDR3s include the opening cysteine and the closing phenylalanine or tryptophan. The order of the fields is clone size, D gene, J gene, V gene, CDR3 protein, CDR3 DNA. The D gene is left open where the match is weak. For some rows the clone size is stated as once, few or many, or as a class when expanded; others skip it.

>NA|NA|TRBJ1-5|TRBV5-1
CASSLGSVSNQPQHF
TGCGCCAGCAGCTTGGGGTCAGTTAGCAATCAGCCCCAGCATTTT
>few|TRBD2|TRBJ2-2|TRBV20-1
CSARRTSGTNTGELFF
TGCAGTGCTAGAAGAACTAGCGGGACGAACACCGGGGAGCTGTTTTTT
>NA|TRBD1|TRBJ2-7|TRBV6-4
CANSDPGQGNYEQYF
TGTGCCAACAGTGACCCCGGACAGGGAAACTACGAGCAGTACTTC
>NA|TRBD2|TRBJ2-7|TRBV12-3/TRBV12-4
CASSEAGGKVGEQYF
TGTGCCAGCAGCGAGGCGGGGGGCAAGGTAGGCGAGCAGTACTTC
>NA|NA|TRBJ2-1|TRBV7-8
CASSSTTRLKETQFF
TGTGCCAGCAGCTCCACCACCCGGCTGAAAGAGACCCAGTTCTTC
>NA|NA|TRBJ2-3|TRBV6-1
CASSGFAGRADTQYF
TGTGCCAGCAGTGGTTTTGCGGGCAGGGCAGATACGCAGTATTTT
>NA|NA|TRBJ2-7|TRBV5-1
CASSSPTEIVYEQYF
TGCGCCAGCAGCTCACCGACAGAAATCGTCTACGAGCAGTACTTC
>few|TRBD2|TRBJ2-5|TRBV20-1
CSAASISGDGGEQYF
TGCAGTGCCGCGTCAATCTCGGGGGACGGGGGGGAGCAGTACTTC
>NA|TRBD2|TRBJ2-1|TRBV6-6
CASWGTSGRAMGNEQFF
TGTGCCAGCTGGGGGACTAGCGGGAGGGCCATGGGCAATGAGCAGTTCTTC
>NA|TRBD2|TRBJ2-3|TRBV7-2
CASSLADGLAGGYTQYF
TGTGCCAGCAGCTTAGCGGATGGACTAGCGGGAGGGTATACGCAGTATTTT
>many|NA|TRBJ2-3|TRBV7-8
CASRPMKSTDTQYF
TGTGCCAGCAGACCAATGAAAAGCACAGATACGCAGTATTTT
>NA|NA|TRBJ2-2|TRBV6-4
CASSDRDTGELFF
TGTGCCAGCAGTGACAGGGACACCGGGGAGCTGTTTTTT
>NA|TRBD1|TRBJ2-7|TRBV7-8
CASSEQGGTGDEQYF
TGTGCCAGCTCCGAACAGGGCGGGACAGGGGACGAGCAGTACTTC
>many|NA|TRBJ2-5|TRBV20-1
CSARVRALGETQYF
TGCAGTGCTAGAGTTAGAGCTTTGGGGGAGACCCAGTACTTC
>NA|NA|TRBJ1-2|TRBV24-1
CATSDPGQGSHGYTF
TGTGCCACCAGTGATCCGGGGCAGGGGAGTCATGGCTACACCTTC
>few|TRBD1|TRBJ1-1|TRBV10-3
CAIHGGQKNTEAFF
TGTGCCATCCATGGGGGACAGAAGAACACTGAAGCTTTCTTT
>NA|TRBD1|TRBJ2-7|TRBV6-5
CASRRTGESEQYF
TGTGCCAGCAGACGGACAGGGGAAAGCGAGCAGTACTTC
>few|TRBD2|TRBJ2-1|TRBV6-4
CASSDSPWASGDNEQFF
TGTGCCAGCAGTGACTCTCCATGGGCTAGCGGCGACAATGAGCAGTTCTTC
>NA|TRBD2|TRBJ2-5|TRBV28
CASSLIAGGPGGVQYF
TGTGCCAGCAGTTTAATCGCGGGAGGCCCGGGGGGAGTGCAGTACTTC
>NA|NA|TRBJ2-1|TRBV6-2/TRBV6-3
CASWIGYNEQFF
TGTGCCAGCTGGATCGGATACAATGAGCAGTTCTTC
>few|NA|TRBJ1-5|TRBV20-1
CSVGGQGNQPQHF
TGCAGTGTGGGGGGGCAGGGAAATCAGCCCCAGCATTTT
>NA|NA|TRBJ2-5|TRBV28
CASSFSLAPTYKQYF
TGTGCCAGCAGTTTCTCCCTAGCCCCGACCTACAAGCAGTACTTC
>NA|NA|TRBJ1-2|TRBV10-3
CAISEVAGEAVYGYTF
TGTGCCATCAGTGAGGTGGCGGGAGAGGCTGTCTATGGCTACACCTTC
>once|TRBD1|TRBJ1-5|TRBV12-3/TRBV12-4
CASAQTGEGQPQHF
TGTGCCAGCGCCCAGACAGGGGAAGGTCAGCCCCAGCATTTT
>few|TRBD2|TRBJ2-1|TRBV9
CASSTRTSGNEQFF
TGTGCCAGCAGCACCCGGACTAGCGGCAATGAGCAGTTCTTC
>many|TRBD2|TRBJ2-5|TRBV10-3
CAISEGRGGLEETQYF
TGTGCCATCAGTGAAGGACGGGGGGGCTTAGAAGAGACCCAGTACTTC
>NA|TRBD2|TRBJ2-5|TRBV2
CASRGGTIQETQYF
TGTGCCAGCAGGGGGGGGACTATTCAAGAGACCCAGTACTTC
>NA|TRBD1|TRBJ1-2|TRBV7-9
CTSAMGQGDYGYTF
TGTACCAGCGCGATGGGACAGGGAGATTATGGCTACACCTTC
>many|NA|TRBJ2-5|TRBV10-3
CSSGAGQETQYF
TGTTCCTCGGGGGCCGGACAAGAGACCCAGTACTTC
>NA|NA|TRBJ2-5|TRBV2
CASGNGVYQETRYF
TGTGCCAGCGGTAACGGGGTTTACCAAGAGACCCGGTACTTC
>NA|TRBD2|TRBJ2-3|TRBV5-1
CASSLAVIAGGTDTQYF
TGCGCCAGCAGCTTGGCCGTAATAGCGGGGGGCACAGATACGCAGTATTTT
>NA|NA|TRBJ2-7|TRBV5-1
CASSLEAGSSYEQYF
TGCGCCAGCAGCTTGGAAGCAGGGAGCTCCTACGAGCAGTACTTC
>NA|NA|TRBJ1-2|TRBV12-3/TRBV12-4
CASRKMNYGYTF
TGTGCCAGCAGAAAAATGAACTATGGCTACACCTTC